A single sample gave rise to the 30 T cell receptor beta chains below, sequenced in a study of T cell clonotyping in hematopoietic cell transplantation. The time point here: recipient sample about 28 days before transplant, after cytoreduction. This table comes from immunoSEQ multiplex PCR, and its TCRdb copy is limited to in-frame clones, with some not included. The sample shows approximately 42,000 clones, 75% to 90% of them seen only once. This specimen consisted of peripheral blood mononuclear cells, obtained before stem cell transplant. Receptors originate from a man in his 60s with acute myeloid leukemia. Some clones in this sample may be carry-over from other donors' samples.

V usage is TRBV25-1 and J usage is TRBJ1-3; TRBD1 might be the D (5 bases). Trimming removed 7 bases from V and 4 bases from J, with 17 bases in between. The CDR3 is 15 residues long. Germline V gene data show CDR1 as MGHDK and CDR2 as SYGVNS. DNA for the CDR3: TGTGCCAGCATCGGGGTCAGGGAAATCGGAAACACCATATATTTT. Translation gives CASIGVREIGNTIYF.

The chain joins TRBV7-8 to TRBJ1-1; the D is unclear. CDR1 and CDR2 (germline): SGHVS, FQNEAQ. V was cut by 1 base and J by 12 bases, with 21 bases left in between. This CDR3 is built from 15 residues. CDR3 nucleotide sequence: TGTGCCAGCAGCTTAGGGGGTAGCGGCCTCTCACGGACTTTCTTT. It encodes CASSLGGSGLSRTFF.

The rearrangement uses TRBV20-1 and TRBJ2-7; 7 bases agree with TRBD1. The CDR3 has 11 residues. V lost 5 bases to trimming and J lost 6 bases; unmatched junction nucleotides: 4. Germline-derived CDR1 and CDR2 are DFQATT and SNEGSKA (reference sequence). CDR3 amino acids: CSAQQGSEQYF. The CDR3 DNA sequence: TGCAGTGCTCAACAGGGGTCCGAGCAGTACTTC.

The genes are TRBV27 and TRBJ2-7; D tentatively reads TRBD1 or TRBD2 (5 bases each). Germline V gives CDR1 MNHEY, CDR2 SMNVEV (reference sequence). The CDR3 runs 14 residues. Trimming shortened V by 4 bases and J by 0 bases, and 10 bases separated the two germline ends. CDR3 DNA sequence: TGTGCCAGCAGTTCTGGGGACCACTCCTACGAGCAGTACTTC. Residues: CASSSGDHSYEQYF.

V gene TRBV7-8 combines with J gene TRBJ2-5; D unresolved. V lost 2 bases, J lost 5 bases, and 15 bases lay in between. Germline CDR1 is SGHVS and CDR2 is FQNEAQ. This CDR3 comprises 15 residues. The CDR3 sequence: CASSLRRDSAETQYF. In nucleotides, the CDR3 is TGTGCCAGCAGCTTACGAAGGGATTCGGCGGAGACCCAGTACTTC.

The CDR3 DNA sequence: TGTGCCTGGCGGCCGCGCGGCACAGATACGCAGTATTTT. Residues: CAWRPRGTDTQYF. The chain employs TRBV30 and TRBJ2-3; D unclear. The CDR3 runs to 13 residues. Looked up from germline, CDR1 is GTSNPN and CDR2 is SVGIG (reference sequence). Trimming pared 5 bases from V and 1 base from J, leaving 10 bases between.

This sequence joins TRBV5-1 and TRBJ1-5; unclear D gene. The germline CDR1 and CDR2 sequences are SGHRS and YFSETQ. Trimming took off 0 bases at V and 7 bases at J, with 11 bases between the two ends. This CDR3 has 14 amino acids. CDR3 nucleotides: TGCGCCAGCAGCTTGGAGGCAGGTGTCCAGCCCCAGCATTTT. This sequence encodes CASSLEAGVQPQHF.

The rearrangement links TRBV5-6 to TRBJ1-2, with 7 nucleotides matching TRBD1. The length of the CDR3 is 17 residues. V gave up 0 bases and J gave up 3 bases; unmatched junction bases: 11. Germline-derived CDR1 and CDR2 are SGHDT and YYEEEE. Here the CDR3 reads CASSLEQGTMGDYGYTF. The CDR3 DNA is TGTGCCAGCAGCTTGGAACAGGGGACGATGGGTGACTATGGCTACACCTTC.

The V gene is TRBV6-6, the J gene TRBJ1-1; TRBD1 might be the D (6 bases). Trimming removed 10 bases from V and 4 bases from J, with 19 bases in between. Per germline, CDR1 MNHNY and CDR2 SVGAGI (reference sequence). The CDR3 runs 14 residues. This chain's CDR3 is CATKGGAWGTEAFF. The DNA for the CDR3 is TGTGCCACTAAAGGGGGGGCATGGGGCACTGAAGCTTTCTTT.

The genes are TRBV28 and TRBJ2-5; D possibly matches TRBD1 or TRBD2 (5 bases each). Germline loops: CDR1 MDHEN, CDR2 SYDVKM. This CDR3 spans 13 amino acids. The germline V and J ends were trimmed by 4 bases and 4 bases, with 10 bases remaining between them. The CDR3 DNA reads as TGTGCCAGCAGTTCAGCCGGGGCAGAGACCCAGTACTTC. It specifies CASSSAGAETQYF.

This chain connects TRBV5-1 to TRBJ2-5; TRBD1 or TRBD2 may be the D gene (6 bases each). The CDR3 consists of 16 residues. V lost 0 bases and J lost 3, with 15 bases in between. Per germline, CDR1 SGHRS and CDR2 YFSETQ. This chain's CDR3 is CASSLGGRGGEETQYF. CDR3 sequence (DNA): TGCGCCAGCAGCTTGGGGGGCAGGGGAGGTGAAGAGACCCAGTACTTC.

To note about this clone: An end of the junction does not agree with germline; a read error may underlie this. CDR3 amino acids: CASRLGQGAYNEQFF. CDR3 DNA sequence: TGTGCCAGCCGCCTCGGGCAGGGGGCCTATAATGAGCAGTTCTTC. The chain employs TRBV28 and TRBJ2-1, with 8 bases fitting TRBD1. Germline lookup yields CDR1 MDHEN and CDR2 SYDVKM. CDR3 length: 15 amino acids.

The CDR3 spells CASSQDGQPQHF. DNA of the CDR3: TGTGCCAGCAGCCAAGATGGTCAGCCCCAGCATTTT. The V call is TRBV4-2, the J call TRBJ1-5; D is ambiguous. Germline V gene data show CDR1 as LGHNA and CDR2 as YNFKEQ. Trimming pared 0 bases from V and 6 bases from J, leaving 3 bases between. The CDR3 spans 12 residues.

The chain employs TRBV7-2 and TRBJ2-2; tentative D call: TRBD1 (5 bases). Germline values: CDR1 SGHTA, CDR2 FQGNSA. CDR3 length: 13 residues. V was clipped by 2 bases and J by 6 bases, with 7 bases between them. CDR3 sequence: CASSLRQSGELFF. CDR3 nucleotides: TGTGCCAGCAGCTTAAGACAGTCCGGGGAGCTGTTTTTT.

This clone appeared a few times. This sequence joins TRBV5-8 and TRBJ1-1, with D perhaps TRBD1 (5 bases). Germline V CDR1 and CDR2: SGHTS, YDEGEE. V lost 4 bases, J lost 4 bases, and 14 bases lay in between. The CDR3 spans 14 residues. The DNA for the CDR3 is TGTGCCAGCAGCCCTATTGGGGCCAGCACTGAAGCTTTCTTT. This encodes CASSPIGASTEAFF.

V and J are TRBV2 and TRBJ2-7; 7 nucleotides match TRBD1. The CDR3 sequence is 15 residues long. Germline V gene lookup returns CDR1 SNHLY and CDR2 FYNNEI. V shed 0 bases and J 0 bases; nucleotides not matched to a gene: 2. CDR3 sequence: CASSEARDSSYEQYF. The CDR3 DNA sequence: TGTGCCAGCAGTGAAGCCAGGGACAGCTCCTACGAGCAGTACTTC.

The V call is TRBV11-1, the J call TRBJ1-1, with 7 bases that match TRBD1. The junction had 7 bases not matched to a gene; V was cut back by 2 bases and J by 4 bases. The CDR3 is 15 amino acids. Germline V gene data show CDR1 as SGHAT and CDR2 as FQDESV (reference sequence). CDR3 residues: CASSLFSRGGTEAFF. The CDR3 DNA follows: TGTGCCAGCAGCTTATTTAGCAGGGGGGGCACTGAAGCTTTCTTT.

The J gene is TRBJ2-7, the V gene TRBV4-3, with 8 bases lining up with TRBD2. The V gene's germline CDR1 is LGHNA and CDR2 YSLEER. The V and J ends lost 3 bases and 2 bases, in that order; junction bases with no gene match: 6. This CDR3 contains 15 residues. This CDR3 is CASSQLGRGAYEQYF. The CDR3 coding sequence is TGCGCCAGCAGCCAGCTTGGGCGGGGGGCCTACGAGCAGTACTTC.

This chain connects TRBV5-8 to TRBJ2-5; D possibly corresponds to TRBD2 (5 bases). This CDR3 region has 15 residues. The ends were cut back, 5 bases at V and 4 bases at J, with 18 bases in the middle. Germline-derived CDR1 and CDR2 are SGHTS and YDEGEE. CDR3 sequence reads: CASRPTGLSSETQYF. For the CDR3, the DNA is TGTGCCAGCAGACCCACCGGACTCTCCTCAGAGACCCAGTACTTC.

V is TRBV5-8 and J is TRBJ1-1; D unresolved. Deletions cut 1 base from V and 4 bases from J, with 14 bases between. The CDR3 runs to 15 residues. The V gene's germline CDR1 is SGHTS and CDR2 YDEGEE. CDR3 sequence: CASSLLQPQSTEAFF. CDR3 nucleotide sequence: TGTGCCAGCAGCTTGCTCCAGCCCCAGAGCACTGAAGCTTTCTTT.

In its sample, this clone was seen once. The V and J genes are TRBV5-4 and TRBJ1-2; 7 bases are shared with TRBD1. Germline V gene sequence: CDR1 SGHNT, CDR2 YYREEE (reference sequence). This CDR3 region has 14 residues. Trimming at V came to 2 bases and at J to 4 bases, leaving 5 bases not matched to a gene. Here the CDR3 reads CASSFDDRAYGYTF. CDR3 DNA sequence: TGTGCCAGCAGCTTCGACGACAGGGCCTATGGCTACACCTTC.

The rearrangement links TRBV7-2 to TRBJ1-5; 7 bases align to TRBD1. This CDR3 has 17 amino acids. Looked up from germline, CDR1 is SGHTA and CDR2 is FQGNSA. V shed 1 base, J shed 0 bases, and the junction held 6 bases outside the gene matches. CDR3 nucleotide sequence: TGTGCCAGCAGCTTAGGGGCAGGGGGTTATAGCAATCAGCCCCAGCATTTT. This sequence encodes CASSLGAGGYSNQPQHF.

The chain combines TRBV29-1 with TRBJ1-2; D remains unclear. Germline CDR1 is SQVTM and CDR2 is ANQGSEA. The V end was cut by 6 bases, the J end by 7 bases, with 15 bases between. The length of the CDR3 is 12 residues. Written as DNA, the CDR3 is TGCAGCGTCCCAGGTGCACCTACTGGCTACACCTTC. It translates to CSVPGAPTGYTF. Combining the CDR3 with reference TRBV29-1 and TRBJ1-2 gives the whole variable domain SAVISQKPSRDICQRGTSLTIQCQVDSQVTMMFWYRQQPGQSLTLIATANQGSEATYESGFVIDKFPISRPNLTFSTLTVSNMSPEDSSIYLCSVPGAPTGYTFGSGTRLTVV.

The chain's CDR3 is CASRRDGVSGYTF. The CDR3 DNA reads TGTGCCAGCAGAAGGGACGGTGTGAGTGGCTACACCTTC. The rearrangement links TRBV7-3 to TRBJ1-2; D might be TRBD1 (5 bases). V was pared by 6 bases and J by 7 bases, with 15 bases between. Per germline, CDR1 SGHTA and CDR2 FQGTGA. The CDR3 has 13 amino acids.

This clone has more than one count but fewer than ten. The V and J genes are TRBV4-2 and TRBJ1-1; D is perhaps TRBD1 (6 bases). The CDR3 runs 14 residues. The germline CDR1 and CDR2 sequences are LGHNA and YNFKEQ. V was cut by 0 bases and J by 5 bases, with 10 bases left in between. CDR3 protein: CASSQDPGATEAFF. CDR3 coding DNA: TGTGCCAGCAGCCAAGATCCGGGGGCGACTGAAGCTTTCTTT.

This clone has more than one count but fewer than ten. This chain's CDR3 is CASSQDHQGVRYSDEQFF. The DNA for the CDR3 is TGTGCCAGCAGCCAAGACCACCAGGGGGTCAGATATAGTGATGAGCAGTTCTTC. The V gene is TRBV14, the J gene TRBJ2-1; 7 bases agree with TRBD1. Germline values: CDR1 SGHDN, CDR2 FVKESK. With V trimmed by 0 bases and J by 8 bases, 16 bases remained unmatched. CDR3 length: 18 amino acids.

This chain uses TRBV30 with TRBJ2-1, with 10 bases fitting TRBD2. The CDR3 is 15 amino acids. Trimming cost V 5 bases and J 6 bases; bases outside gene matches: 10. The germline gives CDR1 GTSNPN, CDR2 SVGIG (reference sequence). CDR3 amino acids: CAWGRLAGRGNEQFF. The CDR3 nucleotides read TGTGCCTGGGGGAGACTAGCGGGTCGGGGCAATGAGCAGTTCTTC. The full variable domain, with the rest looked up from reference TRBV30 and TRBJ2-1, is SQTIHQWPATLVQPVGSPLSLECTVEGTSNPNLYWYRQAAGRGLQLLFYSVGIGQISSEVPQNLSASRPQDRQFILSSKKLLLSDSGFYLCAWGRLAGRGNEQFFGPGTRLTVL.

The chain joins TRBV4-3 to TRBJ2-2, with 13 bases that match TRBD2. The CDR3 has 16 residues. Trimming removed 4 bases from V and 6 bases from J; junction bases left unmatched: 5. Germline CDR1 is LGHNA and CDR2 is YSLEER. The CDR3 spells CASSPLTSGGSGELFF. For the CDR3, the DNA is TGCGCCAGCAGCCCCCTGACTAGCGGGGGGTCCGGGGAGCTGTTTTTT.

The CDR3 protein is CASSSTGGQSYEQYF. In DNA form, the CDR3 reads TGTGCCAGCAGTTCGACAGGGGGGCAATCCTACGAGCAGTACTTC. V usage is TRBV27 and J usage is TRBJ2-7; 9 positions agree with TRBD1. The CDR3 sequence is 15 residues long. Trimming at V came to 4 bases and at J to 1 base, leaving 5 bases not matched to a gene. Germline values: CDR1 MNHEY, CDR2 SMNVEV (reference sequence).

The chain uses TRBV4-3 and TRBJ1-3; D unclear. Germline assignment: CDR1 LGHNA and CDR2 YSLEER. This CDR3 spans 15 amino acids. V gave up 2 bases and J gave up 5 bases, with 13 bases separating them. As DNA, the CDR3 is TGCGCCAGCAGCCAAACGGACCAAAGTCGAAACACCATATATTTT. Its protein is CASSQTDQSRNTIYF.